One and the same sample provided the 11 T cell receptor beta chains below, sequenced in a study of cytotoxic CD8 clonotypes in ibrutinib-treated CLL. The assay was immunoSEQ multiplex PCR, and TCRdb's table has in-frame clones only and misses some. The sample carries about 72,000 clones, about 84% recorded once. This specimen consisted of PBMCs, obtained at disease progression, from a patient treated with ibrutinib. These receptors were obtained from a human donor with chronic lymphocytic leukemia.

This rearrangement joins TRBV5-6 to TRBJ2-3; D not resolved. Germline CDR1 reads SGHDT; CDR2 reads YYEEEE. V was pared by 1 base and J by 4 bases, with 10 bases between. This CDR3 contains 14 residues. The CDR3 loop is CASSLFMGSDTQYF. DNA of the CDR3: TGTGCCAGCAGCTTGTTCATGGGGTCAGATACGCAGTATTTT. Supplemented by reference TRBV5-6 and TRBJ2-3, the full variable domain reads DAGVTQSPTHLIKTRGQQVTLRCSPKSGHDTVSWYQQALGQGPQFIFQYYEEEERQRGNFPDRFSGHQFPNYSSELNVNALLLGDSALYLCASSLFMGSDTQYFGPGTRLTVL.

The chain uses TRBV11-2 and TRBJ2-1; no reliable D call. CDR3 size: 16 residues. Germline V gene sequence: CDR1 SGHAT, CDR2 FQNNGV. V lost 5 bases to trimming and J lost 0 bases, with 14 bases between them. CDR3 in amino acids: CASSVTAASSYNEQFF. The CDR3 nucleotides read TGTGCCAGCAGCGTAACAGCCGCGAGCTCCTACAATGAGCAGTTCTTC.

The CDR3 DNA follows: TGCGCCAGCAGTCAACCCTCGACAGGAATCAAAAACATTCAGTACTTC. Protein sequence: CASSQPSTGIKNIQYF. The chain links TRBV4-1 to TRBJ2-4; weak D call: TRBD1 (6 bases). The CDR3 runs 16 residues. Trimming left V 6 bases short and J 3 bases short, with 18 bases between. Germline assignment: CDR1 MGHRA and CDR2 YSYEKL.

This chain connects TRBV4-1 to TRBJ1-3; 12 nucleotides agree with TRBD1. This CDR3 spans 18 amino acids. Germline V gives CDR1 MGHRA, CDR2 YSYEKL. V shed 8 bases and J 6 bases; nucleotides not matched to a gene: 17. The CDR3 spells CASGVGTGGTVVENTIYF. The CDR3 DNA follows: TGCGCCAGCGGCGTGGGGACAGGGGGCACGGTAGTGGAAAACACCATATATTTT.

The chain combines TRBV5-1 with TRBJ1-4; D unresolved. Trimming removed 2 bases from V and 0 bases from J, with 11 bases in between. Germline V lookup: CDR1 SGHRS, CDR2 YFSETQ. The length of the CDR3 is 16 residues. CDR3 DNA sequence: TGCGCCAGCAGCTTTGGACCAGTCACAACTAATGAAAAACTGTTTTTT. Amino acid sequence: CASSFGPVTTNEKLFF.

The V and J genes are TRBV19 and TRBJ1-2; 7 nucleotides agree with TRBD1. The trim removed 7 bases at V and 2 bases at J, leaving 4 bases unmatched. This CDR3 has 13 amino acids. In germline, CDR1 is LNHDA, CDR2 SQIVND (reference sequence). This CDR3 reads CASIKGANYGYTF. For the CDR3, the DNA is TGTGCCAGTATTAAGGGGGCCAACTATGGCTACACCTTC.

The genes are TRBV6-4 and TRBJ1-3; D is possibly TRBD1 (6 bases). CDR3 length: 15 amino acids. The germline V and J ends were trimmed by 3 bases and 0 bases, with 9 bases remaining between them. Germline V CDR1 and CDR2: MRHNA, SNTAGT. The CDR3 DNA is TGTGCCAGCAGTGAACAGGGAACCTCTGGAAACACCATATATTTT. Its translation: CASSEQGTSGNTIYF.

The rearrangement uses TRBV29-1 and TRBJ2-5, with 7 positions matching TRBD2. The CDR3 runs to 15 residues. The germline V gene has CDR1 SQVTM and CDR2 ANQGSEA. Trimming took 3 bases from V and 6 from J; bases not matched to a gene: 13. CDR3 sequence: CSVDYPKGREQTQYF. Written as DNA, the CDR3 is TGCAGCGTTGACTATCCCAAAGGGAGGGAACAGACCCAGTACTTC.

V usage is TRBV14 and J usage is TRBJ2-5; no clear D gene. V dropped 3 bases and J dropped 2 bases, with 13 bases sitting between them. This CDR3 region has 15 residues. Germline CDR1 and CDR2: SGHDN and FVKESK. CDR3 bases: TGTGCCAGCAGCCAGGGGTTTTCGAGGCAAGAGACCCAGTACTTC. Translated: CASSQGFSRQETQYF.

This chain links TRBV10-3 with TRBJ2-2; 8 bases are shared with TRBD1. V was pared by 7 bases and J by 6 bases, with 4 bases of the junction left unmatched. The CDR3 is made up of 13 amino acids. CDR1 and CDR2 from the germline V gene are ENHRY and SYGVKD. The CDR3 sequence: CAITPGGPGELFF. The CDR3 DNA follows: TGTGCCATCACCCCAGGGGGCCCCGGGGAGCTGTTTTTT.

The rearrangement links TRBV29-1 to TRBJ1-2; TRBD1 agrees at 9 bases. The CDR3 loop spans 13 amino acids. CDR1 is SQVTM, CDR2 ANQGSEA, per germline. V was clipped by 3 bases and J by 6 bases; unmatched bases: 5. The CDR3: CSVEVGQGDGYTF. The DNA for the CDR3 is TGCAGCGTTGAGGTGGGACAGGGAGATGGCTACACCTTC.